One and the same sample provided the 27 T cell receptor beta chains below, sequenced in a study of breast tumors, draining lymph nodes, adjacent tissues. Each CDR3 protein gets one entry after TCRdb re-called the multiplex PCR reads with MiXCR. The profile covers under 150,000 distinct CDR3 sequences, with roughly 21% appearing a single time and roughly 3.6% taken by the ten largest. Axillary draining lymph nodes of breast cancer patients supplied the node samples. Sequencing input: axillary lymph node tissue. These receptors were obtained from a female donor with breast cancer. Some clones in this sample may be carry-over from other donors' samples.

This clonotype was recorded only once. This is likely a read error, given that the CDR3 carries no conserved phenylalanine or tryptophan at its end. The rearrangement links TRBV20-1 to TRBJ1-2, with 8 bases aligning to TRBD1. This CDR3 spans 13 amino acids. Germline trimming cut 6 bases from V and 7 bases from J; bases unmatched to any gene: 10. In germline, CDR1 is DFQATT, CDR2 SNEGSKA (reference sequence). The CDR3, as DNA: TGCAGTGCCCCGGACAGGGTCTTAAGTGGCTACACCCTC. Translating gives CSAPDRVLSGYTL.

To note about this clonotype: A clone one base away is much larger, so this may be a read error. This chain joins TRBV12-3 or TRBV12-4 and TRBJ2-1; 9 positions agree with TRBD2. The CDR3 covers 15 residues. Here the CDR3 reads CASSFRASGDNEQLF. For the CDR3, the DNA is TGTGCCAGCAGTTTTAGGGCTAGCGGGGACAATGAGCAGCTCTTC.

The chain combines TRBV28 with TRBJ2-7; TRBD1 or TRBD2 may be the D gene (5 bases each). The germline V gene has CDR1 MDHEN and CDR2 SYDVKM. The V gene lost 2 bases and the J gene lost 1 base, with 12 bases spanning the gap. This CDR3 is 15 amino acids long. This chain's CDR3 is CASSLMRGWSYEQYF. CDR3 DNA: TGTGCCAGCAGTTTAATGAGGGGTTGGTCCTACGAGCAGTACTTC.

This clonotype was observed at least ten times. The V gene is TRBV20-1, the J gene TRBJ2-7; the match to TRBD2 covers 11 bases. V lost 3 bases to trimming and J lost 3 bases; unmatched junction nucleotides: 10. The CDR3 runs 16 residues. Germline V gene lookup returns CDR1 DFQATT and CDR2 SNEGSKA (reference sequence). The CDR3 loop reads CSARGTSGGQSYEQYF. The CDR3, as DNA: TGCAGTGCTAGGGGGACTAGCGGAGGACAGAGCTACGAGCAGTACTTC.

This clonotype was counted at least ten times. This sequence joins TRBV20-1 and TRBJ2-3; unclear D gene. This CDR3 is 12 amino acids long. V lost 8 bases and J 2 bases, leaving 11 bases between the germline ends. The V gene's germline CDR1 is DFQATT and CDR2 SNEGSKA (reference sequence). CDR3 DNA: TGCAGTATAAACAGATTCACAGATACGCAGTATTTT. The encoded protein is CSINRFTDTQYF.

This clonotype has a handful of counts. The chain carries TRBV5-6 and TRBJ2-1; tentative D call: TRBD2 (6 bases). Germline loops: CDR1 SGHDT, CDR2 YYEEEE. The V and J ends lost 5 bases and 8 bases respectively, with 20 bases between them. This CDR3 is 15 amino acids long. The CDR3 nucleotides read TGTGCCAGCAGTTTGCCCGGTTTGGGAGGAGATGAGCAGTTCTTC. Its translation: CASSLPGLGGDEQFF.

This clonotype was seen ten or more times. The chain links TRBV27 to TRBJ2-7; 10 positions match TRBD2. The germline CDR1 and CDR2 sequences are MNHEY and SMNVEV (reference sequence). Unmatched junction bases numbered 8, after V lost 8 bases and J lost 1 base. This CDR3 region has 15 residues. This CDR3 is CASRTLAGASYEQYF. The CDR3 nucleotides read TGTGCCAGCCGCACCCTAGCGGGGGCGTCCTACGAGCAGTACTTC.

This clonotype was found a few times. The V and J genes are TRBV5-4 and TRBJ1-5; D gene unclear. V lost 4 bases and J lost 1, with 12 bases in between. The CDR3 sequence is 15 residues long. Germline loops: CDR1 SGHNT, CDR2 YYREEE (reference sequence). The DNA of the CDR3 is TGTGCCAGCAGCCAAACCCCGGACAGCAATCAGCCCCAGCATTTT. Its translation is CASSQTPDSNQPQHF.

This clonotype has a count of ten or more. The J gene is TRBJ2-1, the V gene TRBV20-1; 9 bases agree with TRBD2. The CDR3 totals 14 residues. Losses at the gene ends were 4 bases for V and 0 bases for J; bases not matched to a gene: 1. Germline V gene sequence: CDR1 DFQATT, CDR2 SNEGSKA (reference sequence). The CDR3 nucleotides are TGCAGTGCTATTAGCGGGAGCTCCTACAATGAGCAGTTCTTC. Translating gives CSAISGSSYNEQFF.

There are many counts of this clonotype. The V and J genes are TRBV6-1 and TRBJ2-1, with 9 nucleotides matching TRBD2. There are 17 residues in the CDR3. V was clipped by 1 base and J by 5 bases; unmatched bases: 9. The V gene's germline CDR1 is MNHNS and CDR2 SASEGT. CDR3 protein: CASSEGLAAIGNNEQFF. The DNA of the CDR3 is TGTGCCAGCAGTGAAGGACTAGCGGCGATTGGGAACAATGAGCAGTTCTTC.

At least ten counts were recorded for this clonotype. V is TRBV6-4 and J is TRBJ2-1; 12 bases are a match to TRBD2. Germline V gives CDR1 MRHNA, CDR2 SNTAGT. V lost 5 bases, J lost 2 bases, and 4 bases stayed unmatched. The CDR3 covers 16 residues. CDR3 bases: TGTGCCAGCAGTCGACTAGCGGGGGAGGCCTACAATGAGCAGTTCTTC. Amino acid sequence: CASSRLAGEAYNEQFF.

This clonotype was picked up many times. The chain joins TRBV5-1 to TRBJ2-3, with 10 positions matching TRBD2. With 0 bases clipped from V and 4 bases from J, the junction kept 5 bases outside the gene matches. Germline CDR1 is SGHRS and CDR2 is YFSETQ. The CDR3 contains 16 residues. CDR3 amino acids: CASSLGGLAGADTQYF. The DNA of the CDR3 is TGCGCCAGCAGCTTGGGGGGGCTAGCGGGGGCAGATACGCAGTATTTT.

J is TRBJ2-7 and V is TRBV5-6, with D perhaps being TRBD1 or TRBD2 (5 bases each). V dropped 3 bases and J dropped 0 bases, with 7 bases sitting between them. The CDR3 length is 13 residues. CDR1 is SGHDT, CDR2 YYEEEE, per germline. CDR3 sequence (DNA): TGTGCCAGCAGCTGGGGGACCTCCTACGAGCAGTACTTC. Amino acid sequence: CASSWGTSYEQYF.

This clonotype was picked up many times. This chain connects TRBV6-1 to TRBJ2-1; 7 nucleotides match TRBD1. Trimming removed 2 bases from V and 6 bases from J; junction bases left unmatched: 7. This CDR3 is built from 15 residues. Germline V gene data show CDR1 as MNHNS and CDR2 as SASEGT. The chain's CDR3 is CASSEPGQLFNEQFF. The CDR3 nucleotides are TGTGCCAGCAGTGAACCGGGACAGTTGTTCAATGAGCAGTTCTTC.

This clonotype has a count of ten or more. V gene TRBV20-1 combines with J gene TRBJ1-2; tentatively, D is TRBD1 (5 bases). Trimming pared 3 bases from V and 8 bases from J, leaving 22 bases between. Germline lookup yields CDR1 DFQATT and CDR2 SNEGSKA (reference sequence). The CDR3 totals 15 residues. The CDR3 sequence: CSASPSEQITGGYTF. The CDR3, as DNA: TGCAGTGCTAGTCCCAGTGAACAGATTACAGGCGGCTACACCTTC.

The sample holds many counts of this clonotype. This chain uses TRBV5-8 with TRBJ1-2, with D uncertain. Germline CDR1 SGHTS, CDR2 YDEGEE. Between the trimmed V and J ends, which lost 3 bases and 4 bases, there was a span of 10 bases. The CDR3 has 13 amino acids. The CDR3 loop is CASSSSSTYGYTF. In nucleotides, the CDR3 is TGTGCCAGCAGCTCAAGCAGCACCTATGGCTACACCTTC. Drawing the rest from reference TRBV5-8 and TRBJ1-2, the complete variable domain is EAGVTQSPTHLIKTRGQQATLRCSPISGHTSVYWYQQALGLGLQFLLWYDEGEERNRGNFPPRFSGRQFPNYSSELNVNALELEDSALYLCASSSSSTYGYTFGSGTRLTVV.

This clonotype was seen repeatedly, ten times or more. The chain has TRBV5-1 and TRBJ2-2; maybe TRBD2 (6 bases). The CDR3 totals 16 residues. CDR1 is SGHRS and CDR2 is YFSETQ in the germline V gene. V shed 4 bases and J shed 5 bases, with 18 bases lying between them. The CDR3 DNA sequence: TGCGCCAGCAGCCCAGGGACTCCTGGTCGGACCGGGGAGCTGTTTTTT. Translated, it gives CASSPGTPGRTGELFF.

This clonotype was observed many times. The rearrangement joins TRBV20-1 to TRBJ2-3; TRBD2 agrees at 7 bases. In germline, CDR1 is DFQATT, CDR2 SNEGSKA (reference sequence). The CDR3 has 14 amino acids. V shed 6 bases and J 0 bases; nucleotides not matched to a gene: 6. CDR3 loop: CSAALAASTDTQYF. DNA for the CDR3: TGCAGTGCGGCCCTAGCGGCTAGCACAGATACGCAGTATTTT.

In this sample, this clonotype turned up many times. The chain is built from TRBV5-1 and TRBJ2-4; TRBD2 is a possible D gene (6 bases). V lost 0 bases to trimming and J lost 1 base, with 11 bases between them. This CDR3 region has 16 residues. Looked up from germline, CDR1 is SGHRS and CDR2 is YFSETQ. The CDR3 loop reads CASSLESSGAKNIQYF. CDR3 in DNA: TGCGCCAGCAGCTTGGAGTCCAGCGGGGCCAAAAACATTCAGTACTTC.

This clonotype was detected many times. In DNA form, the CDR3 reads TGTGCCAGCAGCTCCGGACTGGGAATGGAAGATGAGCAGTTCTTC. Translation gives CASSSGLGMEDEQFF. The chain uses TRBV5-6 and TRBJ2-1, with a tentative D call TRBD2 (5 bases). Trimming took 3 bases from V and 8 from J, leaving 18 bases between them. The CDR3 has 15 residues. Per germline, CDR1 SGHDT and CDR2 YYEEEE.

The J gene is TRBJ1-1, the V gene TRBV7-2, with D perhaps TRBD1 (6 bases). The germline CDR1 and CDR2 sequences are SGHTA and FQGNSA. This CDR3 spans 15 amino acids. Trimming removed 3 bases from V and 11 bases from J, with 22 bases in between. The CDR3 nucleotides are TGTGCCAGCAGCTTTTGGGAGGGGGGTTTGAAAGAGGCTTTCTTT. It is translated as CASSFWEGGLKEAFF.

This clonotype was counted ten times or more. The rearrangement links TRBV18 to TRBJ2-7; 10 positions match TRBD2. V lost 0 bases and J lost 13; bases outside the gene matches: 6. The CDR3 has 13 residues. Germline CDR1 is KGHSH and CDR2 is LQKENI. Written as DNA, the CDR3 is TGTGCCAGCTCACCACCGTCGAGCGGGAGGGCCTACTTC. Protein: CASSPPSSGRAYF.

This clonotype was picked up many times. This rearrangement joins TRBV2 to TRBJ1-5; 10 nucleotides agree with TRBD1. The germline CDR1 and CDR2 sequences are SNHLY and FYNNEI. V gave up 5 bases and J gave up 3 bases; unmatched junction bases: 4. CDR3 length equals 15 residues. The DNA of the CDR3 is TGTGCCAGCAGTTCGGGACAGGGGCACAATCAGCCCCAGCATTTT. Translating it yields CASSSGQGHNQPQHF. The full variable domain, completed using reference TRBV2 and TRBJ1-5, is EPEVTQTPSHQVTQMGQEVILRCVPISNHLYFYWYRQILGQKVEFLVSFYNNEISEKSEIFDDQFSVERPDGSNFTLKIRSTKLEDSAMYFCASSSGQGHNQPQHFGDGTRLSIL.

This clonotype was seen many times. The chain is built from TRBV12-3 or TRBV12-4 and TRBJ2-1, with D perhaps matching TRBD2 (6 bases). Trimming removed 5 bases from V and 6 bases from J, with 14 bases in between. The CDR3 runs 14 residues. The chain's CDR3 is CASSIIGGFNEQFF. DNA for the CDR3: TGTGCCAGCAGTATAATAGGAGGGTTCAATGAGCAGTTCTTC.

This clonotype was found many times. J is TRBJ1-3 and V is TRBV6-6; 8 bases agree with TRBD1. The ends lost 4 bases at V and 5 bases at J; junction bases unmatched: 4. The CDR3 consists of 14 residues. The germline gives CDR1 MNHNY, CDR2 SVGAGI (reference sequence). CDR3: CASSSTGGRNTIYF. In DNA form, the CDR3 reads TGTGCCAGCAGTTCCACAGGGGGTCGAAACACCATATATTTT.

This chain connects TRBV7-8 to TRBJ2-5; 11 nucleotides match TRBD2. The CDR3 spans 18 residues. Germline V gives CDR1 SGHVS, CDR2 FQNEAQ. Trimming removed 5 bases from V and 2 bases from J; junction bases left unmatched: 13. The CDR3 bases are TGTGCCAGCAGCAAGAACTTAGCGGGAGGGGCACTACAAGAGACCCAGTACTTC. Its protein is CASSKNLAGGALQETQYF.

This clonotype was seen at least ten times. The chain combines TRBV5-6 with TRBJ2-7, with D perhaps matching TRBD1 or TRBD2 (5 bases each). CDR3 size: 12 residues. Deletions cut 4 bases from V and 3 bases from J, with 8 bases between. Germline V gene data show CDR1 as SGHDT and CDR2 as YYEEEE. DNA for the CDR3: TGTGCCAGCAGCCGGGACGGCTACGAGCAGTACTTC. It encodes CASSRDGYEQYF.